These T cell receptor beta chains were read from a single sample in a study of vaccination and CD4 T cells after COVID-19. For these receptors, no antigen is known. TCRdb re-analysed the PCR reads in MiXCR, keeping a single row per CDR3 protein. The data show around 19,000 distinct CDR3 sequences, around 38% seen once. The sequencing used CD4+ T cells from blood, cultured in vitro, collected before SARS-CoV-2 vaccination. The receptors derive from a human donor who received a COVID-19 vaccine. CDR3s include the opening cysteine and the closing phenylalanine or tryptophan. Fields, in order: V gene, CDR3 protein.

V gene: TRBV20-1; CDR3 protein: CSARENYYEQYF
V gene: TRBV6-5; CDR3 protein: CASSYSLLVNTEAFF
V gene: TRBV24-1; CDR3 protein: CATSARPGTGGYEQYF
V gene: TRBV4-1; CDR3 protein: CASSQDWFPGTDTQYF
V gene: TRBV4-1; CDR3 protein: CASSPTLGAVSPLHF
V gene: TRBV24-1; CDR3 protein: CATSVGYGTDGQETQYF
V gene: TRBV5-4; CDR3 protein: CASSLPTSGETETQYF
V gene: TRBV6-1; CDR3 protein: CASKRGTSFGELFF
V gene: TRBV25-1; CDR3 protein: CASSEWADGELFF
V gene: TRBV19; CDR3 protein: CASSIQRREPQHF
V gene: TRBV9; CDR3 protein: CASSVDSSGNTIYF
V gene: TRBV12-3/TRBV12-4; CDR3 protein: CASSLGTSGTEAFF
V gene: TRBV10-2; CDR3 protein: CASETARGYTF
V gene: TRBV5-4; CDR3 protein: CASSKEGAFRLYEQYF
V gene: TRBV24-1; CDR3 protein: CATSDDSPGELFF
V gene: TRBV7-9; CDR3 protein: CASSFAREGGYTF
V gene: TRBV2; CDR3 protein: CASSPTTDTQYF
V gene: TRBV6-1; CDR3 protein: CASRLRQGGSYGYTF
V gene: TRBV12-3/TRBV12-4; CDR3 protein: CASTITTPTDTQYF
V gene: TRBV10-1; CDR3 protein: CASSRTGQGALNEQYF
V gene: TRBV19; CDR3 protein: CASSIGQSNTEAFF
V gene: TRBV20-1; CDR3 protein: CSASPPGSGNQPQHF
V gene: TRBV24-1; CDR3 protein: CATSAPGDSYEQYF
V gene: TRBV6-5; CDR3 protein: CASSYRSNQPQHF
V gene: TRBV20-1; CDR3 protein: CSATGQTRLGMNGYTF
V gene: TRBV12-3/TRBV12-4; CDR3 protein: CASSPRLAGAGETQYF
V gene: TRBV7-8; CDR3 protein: CASSIGQGGNTIYF
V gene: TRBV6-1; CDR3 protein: CASSGLMNQPQHF
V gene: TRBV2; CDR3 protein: CASSAGARGYTF
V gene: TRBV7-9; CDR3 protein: CASSLGGGVRTGNTIYF
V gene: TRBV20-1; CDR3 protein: CSAAMSGGFGEQFF
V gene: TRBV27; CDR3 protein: CASKFRQDPNYGYTF
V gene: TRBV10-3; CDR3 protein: CAISETARSQPQHF
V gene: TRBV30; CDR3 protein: CAWSARTGRNNSPLHF
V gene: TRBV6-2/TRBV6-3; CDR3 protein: CASSYGGIADKNTEAFF
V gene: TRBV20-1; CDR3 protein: CSAASRESSYEQYF
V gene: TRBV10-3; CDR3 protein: CAISEYGTGDYEQYF
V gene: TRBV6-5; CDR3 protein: CASSYSTPGTDGYTF
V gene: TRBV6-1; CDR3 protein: CASRDRGSRSSNQPQHF
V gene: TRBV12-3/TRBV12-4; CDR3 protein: CASRIRGETQYF
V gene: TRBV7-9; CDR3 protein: CAHPSFEGNTGELFF
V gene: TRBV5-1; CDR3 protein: CASSLGLGTANTGELFF
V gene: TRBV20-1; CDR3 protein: CSARRGNYGYTF
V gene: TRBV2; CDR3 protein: CASSSRHNSPLHF
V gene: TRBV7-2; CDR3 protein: CASSLGRGDGYTF